The source of this T cell receptor beta chain is a study of blood T cell repertoires in COVID-19. About the study: Sites across the United States, Italy and Spain contributed samples from acute and convalescent COVID-19. T cells, B-cell-depleted T cells, or PBMCs provided the cDNA or gDNA that served as material.

The germline CDR1 and CDR2 sequences are MNHEY and SVGAGI. The CDR3 has 14 amino acids. The V end lost 5 bases, the J end lost 2 bases, and 12 bases lay between the germline ends. In the authors' methods: From reference gene primer amplification, estimates of nucleated cell counts were derived. TCRdb keeps only in-frame clones here, not all; method: immunoSEQ multiplex PCR. The V and J calls and clone size come from that table; D and trimming were worked out from the DNA. The sample lists under 45,000 clones; roughly 83% were seen once. The TCR was taken from a human donor with acute or convalescent COVID-19. The donor label of this sample is uncertain. Sequencing used peripheral blood. The J gene is TRBJ1-2, the V gene TRBV6-5, with a weak D call TRBD1 (5 bases). CDR3 in amino acids: CASSHPTENYGYTF. The DNA for the CDR3 is TGTGCCAGCAGTCACCCGACAGAGAACTATGGCTACACCTTC.